The clone carrying this T cell receptor beta chain was found many times. What it binds is unknown. This record belongs to a study of T cells in Graves' hyperthyroidism and ophthalmopathy. Findings and caveats of the study: By a 13 V-J model, ophthalmopathy was set apart from stable hyperthyroidism.

TCR beta CDR3 regions were amplified from RNA transcripts. When the TCR CDR3 underwent first-round RT-PCR, the HTBI primer set was used. TCRdb passed the multiplex PCR reads through MiXCR, listing each CDR3 protein once. The data show 500,000 to 800,000 distinct CDR3 sequences, with more than 12% seen just once and approximately 13% held by the top ten. The CDR3 extends over 14 amino acids. Trimming cost V 6 bases and J 1 base; bases outside gene matches: 2. Per germline, CDR1 MNHNS and CDR2 SASEGT. At least 3 on the Clinical Activity Score was recorded for ophthalmopathy patients, who also had NOSPECS grade at least 4 and duration under 3 months.

This TCR was sampled from a woman between 50 and 59 years old with Graves' ophthalmopathy. The rearrangement links TRBV6-1 to TRBJ2-3; 9 bases fit TRBD1. Source material: blood. CDR3 nucleotide sequence: TGTGCCAGCAGAAGGACAGGGGGCACAGATACGCAGTATTTT. It encodes CASRRTGGTDTQYF.